The TCR beta chain described here comes from a study of response to subunit inactivated influenza vaccine. The germline CDR1 and CDR2 sequences are SGHTA and FQGNSA. The CDR3 is 13 amino acids. The ends were cut back, 0 bases at V and 2 bases at J, with 5 bases in the middle. Overall study findings and caveats: Each seasonal flu vaccination may recruit only limited new T cells, authors suggested.

MiXCR, run by TCRdb on the RT-PCR reads, gives a single entry per CDR3 protein. The table shows 280,000 or so distinct CDR3 sequences, with 21% occurring only once. Notes on this clonotype: The antigen is undetermined.

V is TRBV7-2 and J is TRBJ2-7; possible D gene TRBD2, 5 bases. The input for sequencing was PBMCs from blood, taken 21 months after vaccination. The TCR originated in a man in his fifties or sixties who received an inactivated influenza vaccine. The CDR3 DNA reads as TGTGCCAGCAGCTTAGCACTAGCCTACGAGCAGTACTTC. This gives the protein CASSLALAYEQYF. The full variable domain, rest sourced from reference TRBV7-2 and TRBJ2-7, is GAGVSQSPSNKVTEKGKDVELRCDPISGHTALYWYRQSLGQGLEFLIYFQGNSAPDKSGLPSDRFSAERTGGSVSTLTIQRTQQEDSAVYLCASSLALAYEQYFGPGTRLTVT.